These 23 T cell receptor beta chains originate from one sample sequenced in a study of cytomegalovirus exposure and HLA in healthy donors. Assay used: immunoSEQ multiplex PCR; TCRdb lists only in-frame clones, some missing. The sample includes under 200,000 clones, 90% to 97% of them seen just once. The sequencing sample was made of PBMCs. Receptors originate from a woman between 18 and 29 years old in good health and CMV-seronegative.

This clone has a single count. V gene TRBV2 combines with J gene TRBJ2-3, with 8 bases fitting TRBD1. The CDR3 is made up of 15 amino acids. The junction had 5 bases not matched to a gene; V was cut back by 6 bases and J by 0 bases. The V gene's germline CDR1 is SNHLY and CDR2 FYNNEI. The CDR3 region has the DNA TGTGCCAGCAGACGACAGGGGCTAAGCACAGATACGCAGTATTTT. It translates to CASRRQGLSTDTQYF.

The CDR3 nucleotides are TGTGCCACCAGCGCAGAACTAACTGGAAACACCATATATTTT. Amino acids: CATSAELTGNTIYF. The chain uses TRBV15 and TRBJ1-3; D unclear. This CDR3 spans 14 amino acids. The germline CDR1 and CDR2 sequences are LNHNV and YYDKDF (reference sequence). The germline V and J ends were trimmed by 5 bases and 2 bases, with 10 bases remaining between them.

Only one count was recorded for this clone. The rearrangement links TRBV14 to TRBJ1-2; a possible D gene is TRBD1 (6 bases). CDR1 and CDR2 from the germline V gene are SGHDN and FVKESK. This CDR3 spans 14 amino acids. V shed 0 bases and J shed 7 bases, with 12 bases lying between them. The CDR3 DNA reads TGTGCCAGCAGCCAAGATCTACAGGGTTCTGGCTACACCTTC. Its protein product is CASSQDLQGSGYTF.

This sequence joins TRBV4-2 and TRBJ2-3, with D possibly matching TRBD2 (5 bases). V was shortened by 0 bases and J by 5 bases, with 15 bases between the two germline ends. This CDR3 has 16 residues. Germline V gives CDR1 LGHNA, CDR2 YNFKEQ. CDR3 in amino acids: CASSQDRGIGGDTQYF. The CDR3 nucleotides read TGTGCCAGCAGCCAAGATAGAGGGATCGGAGGAGATACGCAGTATTTT.

The J gene is TRBJ1-2, the V gene TRBV5-4; no clear D gene. CDR3 length: 14 residues. Deletions cut 1 base from V and 5 bases from J, with 12 bases between. Germline V gene data show CDR1 as SGHNT and CDR2 as YYREEE (reference sequence). DNA of the CDR3: TGTGCCAGCAGCTTGATAACGGGAGAGTATGGCTACACCTTC. It translates to CASSLITGEYGYTF.

The rearrangement joins TRBV25-1 to TRBJ1-2, with 8 bases aligning to TRBD1. Unmatched junction bases numbered 3, after V lost 2 bases and J lost 4 bases. Per germline, CDR1 MGHDK and CDR2 SYGVNS. CDR3 length: 14 amino acids. The CDR3 DNA reads TGTGCCAGCAGTGAAGCAGGGGGCGGCTATGGCTACACCTTC. This sequence encodes CASSEAGGGYGYTF.

The J gene is TRBJ2-3, the V gene TRBV4-2; 8 bases match TRBD2. The trim removed 0 bases at V and 1 base at J, leaving 6 bases unmatched. The germline gives CDR1 LGHNA, CDR2 YNFKEQ. The CDR3 is made up of 17 amino acids. This CDR3 reads CASSQEPSGRGTDTQYF. In DNA form, the CDR3 reads TGTGCCAGCAGCCAAGAGCCTAGCGGGCGGGGCACAGATACGCAGTATTTT.

The genes are TRBV5-6 and TRBJ1-2; D unclear. Germline loops: CDR1 SGHDT, CDR2 YYEEEE. V lost 1 base, J lost 2 bases, and 9 bases lay in between. This CDR3 is 14 amino acids long. The CDR3 loop is CASSLSGRNYGYTF. In DNA, the CDR3 is TGTGCCAGCAGCTTGTCCGGGAGAAACTATGGCTACACCTTC.

The chain carries TRBV6-5 and TRBJ1-2; tentative D call: TRBD1 (6 bases). This CDR3 has 13 amino acids. Germline assignment: CDR1 MNHEY and CDR2 SVGAGI. The ends were cut back, 7 bases at V and 3 bases at J, with 12 bases in the middle. This chain's CDR3 is CASKTQGDYGYTF. The CDR3, as DNA: TGTGCCAGCAAAACACAGGGAGACTATGGCTACACCTTC.

The genes are TRBV5-1 and TRBJ2-7; TRBD1 aligns across 9 bases. V was pared by 1 base and J by 3 bases, with 5 bases of the junction left unmatched. This CDR3 is built from 15 residues. CDR1 SGHRS and CDR2 YFSETQ come from the germline V gene. The CDR3 spells CASSLFSGQGYEQYF. CDR3 nucleotides: TGCGCCAGCAGCTTGTTCTCGGGACAGGGCTACGAGCAGTACTTC.

The V gene is TRBV19, the J gene TRBJ1-1, with TRBD1 matching over 7 bases. V lost 6 bases to trimming and J lost 8 bases; unmatched junction nucleotides: 9. Germline CDR1 LNHDA, CDR2 SQIVND (reference sequence). This CDR3 is built from 13 residues. For the CDR3, the DNA is TGTGCCAGTAGCACACCGACAGGGCGAGAAGCTTTCTTT. Amino acids: CASSTPTGREAFF. Full variable domain (missing parts from reference TRBV19 and TRBJ1-1): DGGITQSPKYLFRKEGQNVTLSCEQNLNHDAMYWYRQDPGQGLRLIYYSQIVNDFQKGDIAEGYSVSREKKESFPLTVTSAQKNPTAFYLCASSTPTGREAFFGQGTRLTVV.

The CDR3 DNA sequence: TGCGCCAGCAGCTTCGCCGTCGGGTCTTTATACAATGAGCAGTTCTTC. Protein sequence: CASSFAVGSLYNEQFF. The chain recombines TRBV5-1 with TRBJ2-1; D not certain. Trimming stripped 2 bases from V and 4 bases from J, with 16 bases between. The CDR3 length is 16 residues. The germline CDR1 and CDR2 sequences are SGHRS and YFSETQ. The full variable domain, completed using reference TRBV5-1 and TRBJ2-1, is KAGVTQTPRYLIKTRGQQVTLSCSPISGHRSVSWYQQTPGQGLQFLFEYFSETQRNKGNFPGRFSGRQFSNSRSEMNVSTLELGDSALYLCASSFAVGSLYNEQFFGPGTRLTVL.

The chain couples TRBV5-1 to TRBJ1-1; possible D gene TRBD1, 5 bases. The CDR3 has 14 residues. The germline V gene has CDR1 SGHRS and CDR2 YFSETQ. Between the trimmed V and J ends, which lost 0 bases and 2 bases, there was a span of 8 bases. CDR3 sequence reads: CASSLGQTNTEAFF. CDR3 in DNA: TGCGCCAGCAGCTTGGGACAGACCAACACTGAAGCTTTCTTT.

The chain uses TRBV6-5 and TRBJ2-2; tentative D call: TRBD2 (5 bases). Germline CDR1 reads MNHEY; CDR2 reads SVGAGI. V lost 7 bases to trimming and J lost 4 bases, with 16 bases between them. This CDR3 has 15 residues. In DNA, the CDR3 is TGTGCCAGCACGATGGAGGCCGTAACCACCGGGGAGCTGTTTTTT. Translation: CASTMEAVTTGELFF.

The genes are TRBV7-9 and TRBJ1-1; D unclear. The CDR3 is made up of 14 amino acids. In germline, CDR1 is SEHNR, CDR2 FQNEAQ (reference sequence). V lost 1 base to trimming and J lost 1 base, with 7 bases between them. The CDR3 DNA reads as TGTGCCAGCAGCTTAGGCTGGAGGAACACTGAAGCTTTCTTT. The encoded protein is CASSLGWRNTEAFF.

The chain employs TRBV19 and TRBJ2-3, with unresolved D. From germline, CDR1 is LNHDA and CDR2 SQIVND (reference sequence). Trimming cost V 5 bases and J 2 bases, with 14 bases left between them. The CDR3 loop spans 15 amino acids. The CDR3 region is CASSSQKSTTDTQYF. Here the CDR3 DNA reads TGTGCCAGTAGTTCACAGAAATCGACCACAGATACGCAGTATTTT.

The J gene is TRBJ2-7, the V gene TRBV4-3; D possibly corresponds to TRBD2 (6 bases). V was clipped by 4 bases and J by 3 bases, with 10 bases between them. The CDR3 extends over 13 amino acids. From germline, CDR1 is LGHNA and CDR2 YSLEER. The CDR3 nucleotides are TGCGCCAGCAGCCTAGCGGTTTTCTACGAGCAGTACTTC. Amino acid sequence: CASSLAVFYEQYF.

The chain combines TRBV6-5 with TRBJ1-3; D call uncertain. The germline V gene has CDR1 MNHEY and CDR2 SVGAGI. The CDR3 totals 15 residues. With 5 bases removed from V and 0 bases from J, the gap between germline ends came to 11 bases. In nucleotides, the CDR3 is TGTGCCAGCAGTCCGGGATTCTACTCTGGAAACACCATATATTTT. It encodes CASSPGFYSGNTIYF.

The rearrangement joins TRBV29-1 to TRBJ2-7, with a possible D match to TRBD1 (5 bases). V was shortened by 2 bases and J by 6 bases, with 8 bases between the two germline ends. There are 11 residues in the CDR3. Looked up from germline, CDR1 is SQVTM and CDR2 is ANQGSEA. CDR3 loop: CSVERGSEQYF. The CDR3 DNA reads TGCAGCGTTGAAAGGGGTAGCGAGCAGTACTTC.

The rearrangement joins TRBV9 to TRBJ2-3; 9 bases line up with TRBD2. The CDR3 is made up of 16 amino acids. Germline V gene sequence: CDR1 SGDLS, CDR2 YYNGEE. Trimming removed 4 bases from V and 4 bases from J; junction bases left unmatched: 10. CDR3 in amino acids: CASSSSGVGGADTQYF. In DNA form, the CDR3 reads TGTGCCAGCAGCTCTAGCGGGGTGGGCGGAGCAGATACGCAGTATTTT.

This clone came up once. The J gene is TRBJ1-4, the V gene TRBV7-2, with 10 bases aligning to TRBD1. Trimming at V came to 6 bases and at J to 6 bases, leaving 4 bases not matched to a gene. Germline CDR1 reads SGHTA; CDR2 reads FQGNSA. The CDR3 runs to 14 residues. The CDR3 DNA reads TGTGCCAGCAGTCAGGGACAGGGGTATGAAAAACTGTTTTTT. Its protein is CASSQGQGYEKLFF.

The CDR3 reads CASSLTSGETQYF. The CDR3, as DNA: TGTGCCAGCAGCTTAACTAGCGGAGAGACCCAGTACTTC. The chain couples TRBV7-9 to TRBJ2-5; 8 bases are a match to TRBD2. Germline assignment: CDR1 SEHNR and CDR2 FQNEAQ (reference sequence). The length of the CDR3 is 13 residues. The V segment lost 2 bases and the J segment 4 bases; nucleotides outside the gene matches: 0.

The chain has TRBV6-5 and TRBJ1-3, with D possibly TRBD1 on 5 matching bases. The length of the CDR3 is 15 residues. Per the germline V gene, CDR1 is MNHEY and CDR2 is SVGAGI. V lost 2 bases and J 4 bases, leaving 12 bases between the germline ends. The CDR3 sequence: CASSYGQGRGNTIYF. Here the CDR3 DNA reads TGTGCCAGCAGTTACGGGCAGGGCCGGGGAAACACCATATATTTT.